The clone carrying this T cell receptor beta chain was seen a single time. This sample is drawn from a study of control samples from healthy donors and cancer patients. The V gene's germline CDR1 is LGHNA and CDR2 YSLEER. The V end lost 0 bases, the J end lost 0 bases, and 8 bases lay between the germline ends. The CDR3 sequence is 15 residues long. This table comes from immunoSEQ multiplex PCR, and its TCRdb copy is limited to in-frame clones, with some not included. The table shows approximately 70,000 clones, with about 80% occurring only once. The TCR comes from a man in his fifties in good health. The chain combines TRBV4-3 with TRBJ1-2; D is uncertain. Input material: blood. The CDR3 nucleotides read TGCGCCAGCAGCCAAGATTTGTCAGCTAACTATGGCTACACCTTC. This sequence encodes CASSQDLSANYGYTF.